The rows below give T cell receptor beta chains drawn from one sample of a study of cytomegalovirus exposure and HLA in healthy donors. Some clones are missing from TCRdb's copy, which holds only in-frame ones; the method was immunoSEQ multiplex PCR. The sample carries over 75,000 clones, about 68% recorded once. The sequencing input was PBMCs. The origin of the receptors is a human donor in good health. CDR3s leave out the opening cysteine and the closing phenylalanine or tryptophan. Each record gives: V gene, J gene, clone size, CDR3 length, CDR3 protein. Only part of the rows carry a size: once, few, many, or a class if the clone is expanded.

>TRBV7-7|TRBJ1-6|few|12
ASSLGGGNSPLH
>TRBV18|TRBJ1-2|-|12
ASSPAGEPYGYT
>TRBV6-1|TRBJ1-2|-|11
ASHRDNNYGYT
>TRBV7-2|TRBJ1-5|once|15
ASSLAPGQGLSQPQH
>TRBV6-5|TRBJ1-6|few|12
ASSLKPRNSPLH
>TRBV11-3|TRBJ2-3|-|14
ASSLNAGGHTDTQY
>TRBV27|TRBJ2-6|-|13
ASSPGAAGANVLT
>TRBV7-7|TRBJ2-2|-|13
ASSIGTANTGELF
>TRBV6-6|TRBJ1-2|-|13
ASSYLAGNNYGYT
>TRBV5-1|TRBJ2-5|few|14
ASTIAGRFGKETQY
>TRBV14|TRBJ2-2|few|12
ASSSDTSTGELF
>TRBV19|TRBJ1-4|-|11
ASSERTGQKLF
>TRBV7-9|TRBJ1-2|-|13
ASSEAGQGGYGYT
>TRBV11-3|TRBJ1-6|-|12
ASSFGTGNSPLH
>TRBV7-2|TRBJ1-5|few|11
ASSSSSNQPQH
>TRBV2|TRBJ2-7|-|9
ASSPVYEQY
>TRBV4-3|TRBJ2-7|few|13
ASSQTRGSSYEQY
>TRBV5-1|TRBJ1-3|-|14
ASSLGGGSSGNTIY
>TRBV5-1|TRBJ1-2|-|10
ASSTRSYGYT
>TRBV18|TRBJ1-2|-|14
ASSPDMQASGYGYT
>TRBV13|TRBJ2-3|-|13
ASREGRTGGKAQY
>TRBV5-4|TRBJ2-2|-|12
ASSERGAGGELF
>TRBV7-2|TRBJ1-5|-|11
ASSLNRVQPQH
>TRBV5-4|TRBJ2-5|-|12
ASTSAGGLETQY
>TRBV9|TRBJ1-2|-|9
ASNKRYGYT
>TRBV9|TRBJ1-1|-|13
ASSVEPLGGTEAF
>TRBV29-1|TRBJ2-7|few|11
SVRQGSSYEQY
>TRBV5-4|TRBJ1-1|-|11
ASTIQGGTEAF
>TRBV11-3|TRBJ1-6|-|10
ASSFPNSPLH
>TRBV11-3|TRBJ1-1|-|11
ASSQRGSTEAF
>TRBV27|TRBJ1-5|-|13
ASSPMEGSNQPQH
>TRBV6-1|TRBJ2-1|-|14
ASSVRTASSYNEQF
>TRBV5-1|TRBJ2-2|-|14
ASCPLAGGPAGELF
>TRBV19|TRBJ2-1|-|14
ASSIVWDRGKYEQF
>TRBV9|TRBJ2-1|-|14
ASSALSGGLYNEQF
>TRBV9|TRBJ2-1|-|14
ASSPLAGGPYNEQF
>TRBV6-4|TRBJ1-1|-|11
ASSREWDTEAF
>TRBV5-5|TRBJ2-7|-|13
ASSSNPTISHEQY
>TRBV9|TRBJ1-1|few|11
ASAAGSGTEAF
>TRBV7-9|TRBJ1-2|-|13
ASSYGTGELYGYT
>TRBV28|TRBJ1-2|-|9
ASSSVAGYT
>TRBV12-2|TRBJ2-3|few|16
ASRLADRRYASTDTQY
>TRBV5-1|TRBJ2-7|-|13
ASSPPTRPPYEQY
>TRBV4-2|TRBJ2-1|-|14
ASSQDGGAPYNEQF
>TRBV7-9|TRBJ1-3|-|14
ASSFQRTVTGNTIY
>TRBV5-1|TRBJ2-7|few|10
ASSPWEGEQY
>TRBV7-3|TRBJ1-2|-|13
ASSPGQAANYGYT
>TRBV30|TRBJ2-7|-|15
AWRETTTGRAGGKQY
>TRBV19|TRBJ1-2|few|11
ASSTNRGPHLK
>TRBV18|TRBJ2-7|-|15
ASPPPGLTGVSYEQY
>TRBV9|TRBJ1-1|-|11
ASSSGQGTEAF
>TRBV7-2|TRBJ2-3|few|17
ASSLALAGGVSMVDTQY
>TRBV7-3|TRBJ2-1|-|10
ASSFFSGEQF
>TRBV6-4|TRBJ1-4|-|12
ASIRQVPNEKLF